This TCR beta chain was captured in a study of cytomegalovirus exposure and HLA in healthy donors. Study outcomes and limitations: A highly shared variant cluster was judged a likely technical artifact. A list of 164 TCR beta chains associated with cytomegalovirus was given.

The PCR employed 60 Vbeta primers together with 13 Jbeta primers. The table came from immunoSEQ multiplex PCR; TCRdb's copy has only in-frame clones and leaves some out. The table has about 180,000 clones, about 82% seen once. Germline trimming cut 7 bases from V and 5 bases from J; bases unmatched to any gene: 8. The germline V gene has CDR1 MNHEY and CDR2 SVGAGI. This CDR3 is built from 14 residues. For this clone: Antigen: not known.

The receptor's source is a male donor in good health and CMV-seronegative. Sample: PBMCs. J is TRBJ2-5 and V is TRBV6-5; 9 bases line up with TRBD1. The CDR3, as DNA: TGTGCCAGCACCAACGGACAGGGGTTTGAGACCCAGTACTTC. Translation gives CASTNGQGFETQYF.